This T cell receptor (beta chain) was documented in a study of OX40 agonist ivuxolimab in advanced cancers. Using immunoSEQ multiplex PCR, the repertoire was profiled, and TCRdb retains in-frame clones only, with some absent. The table includes approximately 22,000 clones, around 86% detected once. The sample consisted of CD4+ or CD8+ T cells sorted from blood, taken in a trial of the OX40 agonist ivuxolimab. The source of this sequence is an adult with an advanced solid tumor such as melanoma, head and neck, liver or kidney cancer.

CDR3: CASSVRGQGAGETQYF. In DNA form, the CDR3 reads TGTGCCAGCAGTGTAAGGGGGCAGGGGGCGGGGGAGACCCAGTACTTC. This rearrangement joins TRBV25-1 to TRBJ2-5; 8 bases align to TRBD1. The germline CDR1 and CDR2 sequences are MGHDK and SYGVNS. V was clipped by 4 bases and J by 5 bases; unmatched bases: 12. This CDR3 has 16 amino acids.